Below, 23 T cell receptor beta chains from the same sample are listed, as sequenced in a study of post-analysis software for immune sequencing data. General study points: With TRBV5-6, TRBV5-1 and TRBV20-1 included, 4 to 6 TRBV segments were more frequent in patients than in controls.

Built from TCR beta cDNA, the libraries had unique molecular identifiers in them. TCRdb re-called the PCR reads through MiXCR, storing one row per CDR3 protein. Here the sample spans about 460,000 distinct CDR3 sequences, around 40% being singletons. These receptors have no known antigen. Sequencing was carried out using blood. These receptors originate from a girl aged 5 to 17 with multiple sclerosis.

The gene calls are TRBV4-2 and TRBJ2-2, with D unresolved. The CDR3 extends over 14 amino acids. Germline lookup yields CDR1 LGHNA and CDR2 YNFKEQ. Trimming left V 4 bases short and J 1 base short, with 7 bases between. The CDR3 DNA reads TGTGCCAGCAGCCCGAGACAGAACACCGGGGAGCTGTTTTTT. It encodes CASSPRQNTGELFF.

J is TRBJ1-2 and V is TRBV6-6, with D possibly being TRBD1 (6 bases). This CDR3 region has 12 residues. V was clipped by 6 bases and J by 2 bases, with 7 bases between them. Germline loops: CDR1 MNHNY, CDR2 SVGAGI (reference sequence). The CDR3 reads CASRQGNYGYTF. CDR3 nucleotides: TGTGCCAGCAGACAGGGAAACTATGGCTACACCTTC.

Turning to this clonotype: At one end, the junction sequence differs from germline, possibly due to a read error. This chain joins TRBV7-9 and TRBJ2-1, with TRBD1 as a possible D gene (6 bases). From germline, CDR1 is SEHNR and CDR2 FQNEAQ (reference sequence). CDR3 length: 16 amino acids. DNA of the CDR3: TGTGTCAGCAGCTTAGATGGGACAAGGCCCCCCTATGAGCAGTTCTTC. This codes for CVSSLDGTRPPYEQFF.

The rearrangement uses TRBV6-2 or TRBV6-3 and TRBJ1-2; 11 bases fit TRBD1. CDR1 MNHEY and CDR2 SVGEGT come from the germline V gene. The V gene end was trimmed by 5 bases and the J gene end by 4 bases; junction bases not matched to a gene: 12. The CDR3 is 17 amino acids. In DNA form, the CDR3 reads TGTGCCAGCAGTATGGACAGGGGGCGATCAGACTCCTATGGCTACACCTTC. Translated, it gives CASSMDRGRSDSYGYTF.

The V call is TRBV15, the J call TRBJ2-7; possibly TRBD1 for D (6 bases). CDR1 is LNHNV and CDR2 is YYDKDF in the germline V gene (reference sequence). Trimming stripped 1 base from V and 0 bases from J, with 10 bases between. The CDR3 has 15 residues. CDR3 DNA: TGTGCCACCAGCAGAGGTGGCAGGGGCTCCTACGAGCAGTACTTC. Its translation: CATSRGGRGSYEQYF.

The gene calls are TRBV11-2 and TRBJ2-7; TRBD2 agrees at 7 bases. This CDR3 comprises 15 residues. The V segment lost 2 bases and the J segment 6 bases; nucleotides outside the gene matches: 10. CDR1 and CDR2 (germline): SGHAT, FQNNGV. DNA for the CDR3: TGTGCCAGCAGCTTATACTTAGCGGGTACTTCCGAGCAGTACTTC. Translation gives CASSLYLAGTSEQYF.

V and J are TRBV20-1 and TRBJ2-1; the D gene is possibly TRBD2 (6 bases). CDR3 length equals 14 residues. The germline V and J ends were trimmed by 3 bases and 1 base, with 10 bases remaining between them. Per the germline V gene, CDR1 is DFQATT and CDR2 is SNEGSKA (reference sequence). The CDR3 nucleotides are TGCAGTGCTAGTACTAGCCGGTCCTACAATGAGCAGTTCTTC. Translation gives CSASTSRSYNEQFF.

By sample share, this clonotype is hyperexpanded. CDR3 residues: CSTEEDSYNEQFF. In DNA, the CDR3 is TGCAGTACCGAGGAGGACAGCTACAATGAGCAGTTCTTC. The genes are TRBV20-1 and TRBJ2-1; tentatively, D is TRBD1 (6 bases). V was trimmed by 8 bases and J by 3 bases, leaving 14 bases between them. Germline CDR1 and CDR2: DFQATT and SNEGSKA (reference sequence). The CDR3 spans 13 residues.

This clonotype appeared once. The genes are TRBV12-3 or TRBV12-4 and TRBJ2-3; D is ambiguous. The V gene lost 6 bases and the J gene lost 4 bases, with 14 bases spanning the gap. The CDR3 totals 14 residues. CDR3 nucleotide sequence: TGTGCCAGCAGCCGTATCTTGAACGCAGATACGCAGTATTTT. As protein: CASSRILNADTQYF.

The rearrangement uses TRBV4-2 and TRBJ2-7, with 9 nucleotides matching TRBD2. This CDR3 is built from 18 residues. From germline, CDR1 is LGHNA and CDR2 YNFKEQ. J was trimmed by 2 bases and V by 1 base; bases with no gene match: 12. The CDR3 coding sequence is TGTGCCAGCAGCCAAGTTTCTAGCGGGGCCATAGGGCCCTACGAGCAGTACTTC. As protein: CASSQVSSGAIGPYEQYF.

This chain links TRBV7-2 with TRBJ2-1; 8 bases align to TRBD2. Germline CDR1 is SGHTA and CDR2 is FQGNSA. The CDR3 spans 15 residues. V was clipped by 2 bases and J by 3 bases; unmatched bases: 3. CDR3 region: CASSLTREVYNEQFF. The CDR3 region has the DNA TGTGCCAGCAGCTTAACGCGGGAGGTCTACAATGAGCAGTTCTTC.

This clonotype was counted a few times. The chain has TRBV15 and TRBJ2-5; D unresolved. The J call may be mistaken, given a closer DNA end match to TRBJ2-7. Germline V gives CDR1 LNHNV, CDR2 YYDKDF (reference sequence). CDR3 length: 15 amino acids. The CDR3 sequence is CATSRDEDPTREQYF. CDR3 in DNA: TGTGCCACCAGCAGAGATGAGGACCCCACCCGCGAGCAGTACTTC.

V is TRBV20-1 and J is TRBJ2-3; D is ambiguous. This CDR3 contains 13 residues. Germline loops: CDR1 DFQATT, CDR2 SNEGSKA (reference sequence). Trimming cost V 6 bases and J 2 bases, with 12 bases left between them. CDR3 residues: CSANKPPTDTQYF. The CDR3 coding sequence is TGCAGTGCAAATAAACCCCCCACAGATACGCAGTATTTT.

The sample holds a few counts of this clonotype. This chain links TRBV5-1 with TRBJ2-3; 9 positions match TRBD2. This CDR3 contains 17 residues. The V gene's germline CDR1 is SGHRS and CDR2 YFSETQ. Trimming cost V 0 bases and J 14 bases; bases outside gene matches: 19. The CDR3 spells CASSLDSTPLTSGLMYF. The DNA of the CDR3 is TGCGCCAGCAGCTTGGATTCCACACCCCTGACTAGCGGCCTGATGTATTTT.

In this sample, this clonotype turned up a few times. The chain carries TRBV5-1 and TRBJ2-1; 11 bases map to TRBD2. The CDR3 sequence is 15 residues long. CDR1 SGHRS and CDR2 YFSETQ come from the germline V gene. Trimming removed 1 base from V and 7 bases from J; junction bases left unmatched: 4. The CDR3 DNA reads TGCGCCAGCAGCTTGTTGACTAGCGGGACAAATGAGCAGTTCTTC. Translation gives CASSLLTSGTNEQFF.

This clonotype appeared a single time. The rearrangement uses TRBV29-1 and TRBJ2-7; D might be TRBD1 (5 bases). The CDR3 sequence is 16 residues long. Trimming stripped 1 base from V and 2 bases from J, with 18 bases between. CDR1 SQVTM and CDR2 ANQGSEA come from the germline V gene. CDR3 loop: CSVEGESDRNPYEQYF. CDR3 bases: TGCAGCGTTGAAGGGGAAAGCGACAGAAACCCCTACGAGCAGTACTTC.

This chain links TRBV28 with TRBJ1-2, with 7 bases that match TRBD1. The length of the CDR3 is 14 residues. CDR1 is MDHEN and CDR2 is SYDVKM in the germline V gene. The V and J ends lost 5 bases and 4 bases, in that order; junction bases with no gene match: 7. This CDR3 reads CASSLRWDSYGYTF. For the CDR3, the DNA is TGTGCCAGCAGTCTACGCTGGGACAGCTATGGCTACACCTTC.

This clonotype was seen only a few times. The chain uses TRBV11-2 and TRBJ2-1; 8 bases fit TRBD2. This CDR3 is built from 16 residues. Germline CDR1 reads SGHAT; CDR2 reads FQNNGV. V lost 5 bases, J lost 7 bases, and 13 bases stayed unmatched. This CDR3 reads CASSPSAGVAKNEQFF. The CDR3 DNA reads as TGTGCCAGCAGCCCCTCAGCGGGAGTTGCAAAGAATGAGCAGTTCTTC.

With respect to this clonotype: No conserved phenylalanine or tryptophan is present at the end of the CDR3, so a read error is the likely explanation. CDR3 sequence (DNA): TGTGCCACCAGCAGGGCCGGCGAGGGGGCCAAAAACATTCAGTACTGC. Its translation: CATSRAGEGAKNIQYC. This chain joins TRBV15 and TRBJ2-4, with D perhaps assigned TRBD1 or TRBD2 (5 bases each). V lost 3 bases and J 1 base, leaving 13 bases between the germline ends. This CDR3 comprises 16 residues. From germline, CDR1 is LNHNV and CDR2 YYDKDF (reference sequence).

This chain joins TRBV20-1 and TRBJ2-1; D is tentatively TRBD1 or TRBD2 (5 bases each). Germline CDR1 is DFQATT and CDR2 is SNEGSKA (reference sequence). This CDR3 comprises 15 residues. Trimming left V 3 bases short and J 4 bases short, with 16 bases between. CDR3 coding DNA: TGCAGTGCTAGGGACCGTGGGGGTCCATACAATGAGCAGTTCTTC. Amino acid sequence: CSARDRGGPYNEQFF.

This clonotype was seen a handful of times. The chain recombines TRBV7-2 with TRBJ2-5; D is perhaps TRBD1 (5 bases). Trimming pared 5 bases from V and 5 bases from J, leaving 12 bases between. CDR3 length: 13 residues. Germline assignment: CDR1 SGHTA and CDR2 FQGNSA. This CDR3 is CASSLLTAETQYF. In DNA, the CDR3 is TGTGCCAGCAGCCTATTGACAGCGGAGACCCAGTACTTC.

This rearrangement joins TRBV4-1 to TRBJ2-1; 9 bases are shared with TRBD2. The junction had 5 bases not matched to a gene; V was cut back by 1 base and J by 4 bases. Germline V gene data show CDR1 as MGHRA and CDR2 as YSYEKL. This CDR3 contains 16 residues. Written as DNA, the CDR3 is TGCGCCAGCAGCCAAGCTCTAGCGGGAAGGTACAATGAGCAGTTCTTC. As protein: CASSQALAGRYNEQFF.

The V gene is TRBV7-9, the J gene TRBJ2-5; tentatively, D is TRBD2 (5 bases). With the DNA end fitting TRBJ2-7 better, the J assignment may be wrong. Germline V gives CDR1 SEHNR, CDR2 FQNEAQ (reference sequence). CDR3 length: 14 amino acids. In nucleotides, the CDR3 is TGTGCCAGCAGCGTCCGGACTCCCAGGACCGAGCAGTACTTC. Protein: CASSVRTPRTEQYF.